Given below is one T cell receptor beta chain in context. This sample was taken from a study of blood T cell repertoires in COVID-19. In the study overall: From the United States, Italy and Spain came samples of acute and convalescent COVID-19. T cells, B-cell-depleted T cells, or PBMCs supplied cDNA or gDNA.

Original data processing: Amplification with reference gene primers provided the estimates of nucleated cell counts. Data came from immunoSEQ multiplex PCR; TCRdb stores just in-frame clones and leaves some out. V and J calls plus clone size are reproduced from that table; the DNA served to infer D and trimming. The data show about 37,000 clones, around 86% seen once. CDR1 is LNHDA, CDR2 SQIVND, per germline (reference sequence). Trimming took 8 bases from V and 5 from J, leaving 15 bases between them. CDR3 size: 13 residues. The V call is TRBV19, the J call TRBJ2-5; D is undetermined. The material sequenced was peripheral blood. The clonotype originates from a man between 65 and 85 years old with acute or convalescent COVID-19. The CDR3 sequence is CASRNPSVETQYF. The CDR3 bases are TGTGCCAGTCGAAACCCGAGCGTGGAGACCCAGTACTTC.